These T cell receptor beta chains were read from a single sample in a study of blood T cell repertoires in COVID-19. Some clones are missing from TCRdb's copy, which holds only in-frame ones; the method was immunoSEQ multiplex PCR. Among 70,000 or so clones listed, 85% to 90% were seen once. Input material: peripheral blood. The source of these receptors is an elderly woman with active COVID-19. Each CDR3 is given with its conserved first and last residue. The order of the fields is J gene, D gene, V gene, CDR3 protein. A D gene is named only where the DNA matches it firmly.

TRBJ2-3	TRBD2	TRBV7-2	CASSLTGLALTDTQYF
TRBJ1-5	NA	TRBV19	CASSNFGNQHF
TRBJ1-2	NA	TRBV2	CASSEEGRSGYTF
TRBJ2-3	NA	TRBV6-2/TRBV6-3	CASSFTGPPQGTDTQYF
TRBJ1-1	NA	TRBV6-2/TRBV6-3	CASSAKLGGLAEAFF
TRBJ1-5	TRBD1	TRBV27	CASSSQGTLGNQPQHF
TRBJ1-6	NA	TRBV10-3	CAISGHRDSNSPLHF
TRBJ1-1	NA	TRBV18	CASSPSLDSLNTEAFF
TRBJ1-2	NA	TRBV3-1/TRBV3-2	CASSLKDGDYGYTF
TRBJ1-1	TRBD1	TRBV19	CASSGQYTEAFF
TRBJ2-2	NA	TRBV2	CASSWALNTGELFF
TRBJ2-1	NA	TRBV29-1	CSVEWQGRRYNEQFF
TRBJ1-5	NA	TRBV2	CASSPRGGDQPQHF
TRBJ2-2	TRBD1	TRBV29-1	CSVEAEGYRGSGELFF
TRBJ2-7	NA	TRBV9	CASSAGAGLTYEQYF
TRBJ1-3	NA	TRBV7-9	CASSSPAISGNTIYF
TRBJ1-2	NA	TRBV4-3	CASSQDLGGKNYGYTF
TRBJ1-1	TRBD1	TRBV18	CASSQLGQVEAFF
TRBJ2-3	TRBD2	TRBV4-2	CASSQDVGGRAPDTQYF
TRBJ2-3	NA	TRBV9	CASSPGGLTDTQYF
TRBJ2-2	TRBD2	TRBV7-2	CASSLVAGFTGELFF
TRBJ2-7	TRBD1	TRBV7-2	CASSFDRAGVYEQYF
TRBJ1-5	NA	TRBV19	CASSISGRSNQPQHF
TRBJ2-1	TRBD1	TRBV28	CASSLDPGTGGREQFF
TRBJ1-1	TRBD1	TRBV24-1	CATSDLGGQGKETEAFF
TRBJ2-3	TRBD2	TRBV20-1	CSASRGLGTDTQYF
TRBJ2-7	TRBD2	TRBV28	CASSLGRLAGEEQYF
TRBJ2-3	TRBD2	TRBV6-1	CASSGLATSATDTQYF
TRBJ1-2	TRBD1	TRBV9	CASSAGTGGYGYTF
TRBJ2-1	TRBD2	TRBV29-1	CSVRLAGTYNEQFF
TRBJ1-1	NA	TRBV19	CASRNAGDANTEAFF
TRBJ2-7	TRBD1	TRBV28	CASSPGQGWPLSYEQYF
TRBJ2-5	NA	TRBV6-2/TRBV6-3	CASSALMAGMTQYF
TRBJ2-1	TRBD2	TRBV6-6	CASRRTSGSLNEQFF
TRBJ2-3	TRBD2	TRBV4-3	CASSPGTSGRTDTQYF
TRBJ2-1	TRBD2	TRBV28	CASSIGAGGPGEQFF
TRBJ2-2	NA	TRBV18	CASSPQENTGELFF
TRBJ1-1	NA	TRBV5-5	CASSPHRATEAFF
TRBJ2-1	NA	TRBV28	CASSLQGSNSYNEQFF
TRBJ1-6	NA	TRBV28	CASSLSAGKNSPLHF
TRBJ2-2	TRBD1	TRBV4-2	CASSQEKPGQGAGGINTGELFF
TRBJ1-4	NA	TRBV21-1	CASKGDSKNEKLFF
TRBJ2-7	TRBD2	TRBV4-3	CASSQGTSGYEQYF
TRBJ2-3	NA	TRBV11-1	CASSRSSHGPDTQYF
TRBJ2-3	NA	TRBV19	CASSALGNTQYF
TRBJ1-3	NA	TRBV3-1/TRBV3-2	CASSQWGQTGNTIYF
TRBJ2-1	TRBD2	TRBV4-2	CASSLGLAGGASSYNEQFF
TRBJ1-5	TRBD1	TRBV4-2	CASSQEVDREGQPQHF
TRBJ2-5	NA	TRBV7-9	CASSFEGLETQYF
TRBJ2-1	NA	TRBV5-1	CASSFAGAYEQFF
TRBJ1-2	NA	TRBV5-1	CASSLDRANYGYTF
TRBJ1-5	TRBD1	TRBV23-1	CASSAGTGGALSNQPQHF
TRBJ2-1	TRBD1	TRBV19	CAARGQGLYNEQFF
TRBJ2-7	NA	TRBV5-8	CASTPRIRAYEQYF
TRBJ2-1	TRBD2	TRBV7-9	CASSPGGGSYNEQFF
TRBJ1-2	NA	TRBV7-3	CASSQSGTLRYTF